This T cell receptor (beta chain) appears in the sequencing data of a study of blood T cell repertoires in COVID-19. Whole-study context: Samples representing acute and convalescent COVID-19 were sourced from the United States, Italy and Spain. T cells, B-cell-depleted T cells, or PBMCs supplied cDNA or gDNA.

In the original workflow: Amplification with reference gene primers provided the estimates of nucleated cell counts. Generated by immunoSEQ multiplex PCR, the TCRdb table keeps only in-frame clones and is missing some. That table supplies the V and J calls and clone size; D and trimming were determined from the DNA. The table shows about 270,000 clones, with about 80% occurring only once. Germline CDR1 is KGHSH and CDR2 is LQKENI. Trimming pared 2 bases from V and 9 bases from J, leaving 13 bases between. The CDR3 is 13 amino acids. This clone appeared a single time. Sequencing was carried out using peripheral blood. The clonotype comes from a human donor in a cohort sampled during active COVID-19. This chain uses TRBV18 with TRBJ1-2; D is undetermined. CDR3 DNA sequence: TGTGCCAGCTCACCATCCTCCTCTATAAGCTACACCTTC. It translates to CASSPSSSISYTF.